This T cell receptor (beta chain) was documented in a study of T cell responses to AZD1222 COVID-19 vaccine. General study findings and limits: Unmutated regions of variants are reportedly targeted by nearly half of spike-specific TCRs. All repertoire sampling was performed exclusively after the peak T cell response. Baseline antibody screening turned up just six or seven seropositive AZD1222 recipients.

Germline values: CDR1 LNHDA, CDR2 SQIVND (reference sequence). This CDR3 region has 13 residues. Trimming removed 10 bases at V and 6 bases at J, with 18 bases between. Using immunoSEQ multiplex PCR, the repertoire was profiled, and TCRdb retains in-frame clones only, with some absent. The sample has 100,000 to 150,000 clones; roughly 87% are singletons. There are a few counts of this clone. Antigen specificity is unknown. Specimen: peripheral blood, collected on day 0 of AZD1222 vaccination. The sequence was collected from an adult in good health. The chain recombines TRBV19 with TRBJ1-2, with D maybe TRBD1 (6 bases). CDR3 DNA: TGTGCCACCGGGGACACCGGGTTTAATGGCTACACCTTC. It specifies CATGDTGFNGYTF.